Each of the 10 T cell receptor beta chains below was sequenced from the same sample in a study of blood T cell repertoires in COVID-19. The protocol was immunoSEQ multiplex PCR, while the TCRdb copy is restricted to in-frame clones and leaves out a portion. This sample carries under 250,000 clones, nearly 90% of them seen once, and the ten largest clones take roughly a tenth. What was sequenced was PBMCs or T cells enriched from blood (not recorded which). Every receptor here comes from a man aged 30 to 45 who had recovered from COVID-19.

This clone was observed a few times. The chain couples TRBV6-2 or TRBV6-3 to TRBJ1-1, with TRBD1 as a possible D gene (6 bases). The V end was cut by 6 bases, the J end by 4 bases, with 15 bases between. The CDR3 is 14 amino acids. The V gene's germline CDR1 is MNHEY and CDR2 SVGEGT. The CDR3 nucleotides read TGTGCCAGCAGCCCGTCAGGGGTCTCCACTGAAGCTTTCTTT. Its protein is CASSPSGVSTEAFF.

The chain has TRBV9 and TRBJ1-2; D gene unclear. The germline CDR1 and CDR2 sequences are SGDLS and YYNGEE. CDR3 length: 13 amino acids. V shed 5 bases and J shed 4 bases, with 12 bases lying between them. The CDR3 loop reads CASSGGYSYGYTF. The CDR3 region has the DNA TGTGCCAGCAGTGGCGGGTACAGCTATGGCTACACCTTC.

In DNA form, the CDR3 reads TGTGCCAGCAGTTTAAGGAGTCGCGGGGTTCGGGCCAAAAACATTCAGTACTTC. It translates to CASSLRSRGVRAKNIQYF. The rearrangement uses TRBV28 and TRBJ2-4, with D perhaps TRBD2 (6 bases). With 2 bases removed from V and 1 base from J, the gap between germline ends came to 18 bases. CDR3 length equals 18 residues. Per the germline V gene, CDR1 is MDHEN and CDR2 is SYDVKM.

The J gene is TRBJ2-1, the V gene TRBV18; TRBD2 is a possible D gene (6 bases). V dropped 0 bases and J dropped 0 bases, with 9 bases sitting between them. The germline gives CDR1 KGHSH, CDR2 LQKENI. The CDR3 totals 16 residues. The CDR3 region is CASSPPSGFSYNEQFF. CDR3 in DNA: TGTGCCAGCTCACCACCGAGCGGGTTCTCCTACAATGAGCAGTTCTTC.

The V gene is TRBV2, the J gene TRBJ1-3; D not certain. CDR3 length: 14 amino acids. The germline V gene encodes CDR1 SNHLY and CDR2 FYNNEI. V was trimmed by 4 bases and J by 0 bases, leaving 7 bases between them. The CDR3 loop reads CASSGSSSGNTIYF. DNA for the CDR3: TGTGCCAGCAGTGGGAGTTCCTCTGGAAACACCATATATTTT. The whole variable domain, filled in from reference TRBV2 and TRBJ1-3, reads EPEVTQTPSHQVTQMGQEVILRCVPISNHLYFYWYRQILGQKVEFLVSFYNNEISEKSEIFDDQFSVERPDGSNFTLKIRSTKLEDSAMYFCASSGSSSGNTIYFGEGSWLTVV.

The chain employs TRBV5-4 and TRBJ2-2; 10 bases fit TRBD1. With V trimmed by 4 bases and J by 4 bases, 7 bases remained unmatched. Germline CDR1 reads SGHNT; CDR2 reads YYREEE (reference sequence). The CDR3 is 16 amino acids. The CDR3 nucleotides are TGTGCCAGCAGCGCACCGGGACAGGGGAGCACCGGGGAGCTGTTTTTT. It translates to CASSAPGQGSTGELFF.

The gene calls are TRBV28 and TRBJ2-1, with TRBD2 identical over 7 bases. The CDR3 is 17 residues long. V lost 3 bases, J lost 6 bases, and 14 bases stayed unmatched. Looked up from germline, CDR1 is MDHEN and CDR2 is SYDVKM. The CDR3 DNA reads TGTGCCAGCAGTTTGGTCAGTAGCGGGTTCGTGGGCAATGAGCAGTTCTTC. Amino acid sequence: CASSLVSSGFVGNEQFF.

This chain connects TRBV10-3 to TRBJ2-3; no firm D call. Trimming removed 6 bases at V and 2 bases at J, with 12 bases between. Germline CDR1 is ENHRY and CDR2 is SYGVKD. CDR3 length equals 14 residues. In DNA, the CDR3 is TGTGCCATCAGCGAAATCCAGATCACAGATACGCAGTATTTT. This gives the protein CAISEIQITDTQYF.

The gene calls are TRBV13 and TRBJ1-1, with D unresolved. Germline V gene lookup returns CDR1 PRHDT and CDR2 FYEKMQ (reference sequence). This CDR3 contains 17 residues. V was pared by 6 bases and J by 6 bases, with 26 bases between. This CDR3 is CASSHWYPPPSISEAFF. The CDR3, as DNA: TGTGCCAGCAGTCATTGGTACCCCCCCCCATCTATCTCTGAAGCTTTCTTT.

The chain uses TRBV7-6 and TRBJ1-3; 9 nucleotides line up with TRBD1. V dropped 4 bases and J dropped 6; count of bases not matched to a gene: 4. The CDR3 extends over 14 amino acids. Germline loops: CDR1 SGHVS, CDR2 FNYEAQ. DNA for the CDR3: TGTGCCAGCAGCTCGGGACAGGGTAAAAACACCATATATTTT. Its translation is CASSSGQGKNTIYF.